These 22 T cell receptor beta chains were all obtained from the same sample, sequenced in a study of post-analysis software for immune sequencing data. Every TCR beta cDNA library bore unique molecular identifiers. TCRdb used MiXCR to reprocess the PCR reads, holding one entry per CDR3 protein. The sample comprises almost 700,000 distinct CDR3 sequences, 55% to 60% of which are singletons, and 11% rests with the top ten. Overall study findings and caveats: Patients showed TRBV5-6, TRBV5-1 and TRBV20-1 among about five TRBV segments more frequent than in controls.

These receptors are not linked to any known antigen. Sequenced input: blood. Receptors were obtained from a girl between 2 and 10 years old with multiple sclerosis.

For the CDR3, the DNA is TGTGCCAGCAGCTCGAGAGGCGCCCTGAGAGAGACCCAGTACTTC. It is translated as CASSSRGALRETQYF. The V call is TRBV13, the J call TRBJ2-5; the D is unclear. The CDR3 covers 15 residues. Between the trimmed V and J ends, which lost 4 bases and 4 bases, there was a span of 16 bases. Germline values: CDR1 PRHDT, CDR2 FYEKMQ (reference sequence).

The J gene is TRBJ1-4, the V gene TRBV20-1; D gene uncertain. Trimming shortened V by 6 bases and J by 8 bases, and 16 bases separated the two germline ends. Germline V CDR1 and CDR2: DFQATT, SNEGSKA (reference sequence). The CDR3 is made up of 13 amino acids. The CDR3 spells CSARREWNEKLFF. CDR3 in DNA: TGCAGTGCAAGAAGGGAATGGAACGAAAAACTGTTTTTT.

This clonotype was found a few times. V and J are TRBV7-3 and TRBJ2-1; 9 positions agree with TRBD2. The CDR3 contains 16 residues. Germline CDR1 reads SGHTA; CDR2 reads FQGTGA. V gave up 0 bases and J gave up 4 bases; unmatched junction bases: 4. CDR3 DNA: TGTGCCAGCAGCTTAACGAGCGGGAGGACGTACAATGAGCAGTTCTTC. This sequence encodes CASSLTSGRTYNEQFF.

The chain is built from TRBV7-2 and TRBJ2-1; D unresolved. This CDR3 has 14 amino acids. The V gene's germline CDR1 is SGHTA and CDR2 FQGNSA. Trimming took off 4 bases at V and 0 bases at J, with 7 bases between the two ends. The CDR3 reads CASSSQLSYNEQFF. The CDR3 bases are TGTGCCAGCAGCTCCCAACTCTCCTACAATGAGCAGTTCTTC.

Only one count was recorded for this clonotype. The chain couples TRBV6-6 to TRBJ2-5, with D tentatively TRBD1 (6 bases). The CDR3 has 16 residues. In germline, CDR1 is MNHNY, CDR2 SVGAGI (reference sequence). Trimming shortened V by 1 base and J by 0 bases, and 12 bases separated the two germline ends. CDR3 coding DNA: TGTGCCAGCAGTTACTTGGGCCGGGACAACCAAGAGACCCAGTACTTC. Translated: CASSYLGRDNQETQYF.

The rearrangement uses TRBV5-1 and TRBJ2-3; 7 nucleotides align to TRBD2. J lost 3 bases, V lost 5 bases, and 9 bases had no gene match. This CDR3 contains 15 residues. Per germline, CDR1 SGHRS and CDR2 YFSETQ. In DNA, the CDR3 is TGCGCCAGCAGTGGAAGATCGGGGGGAACAGATACGCAGTATTTT. Protein: CASSGRSGGTDTQYF.

The chain employs TRBV7-9 and TRBJ1-1; D unclear. Germline CDR1 and CDR2: SEHNR and FQNEAQ (reference sequence). This CDR3 region has 13 residues. V gave up 1 base and J gave up 1 base, with 4 bases separating them. CDR3 DNA: TGTGCCAGCAGCTTAGATACGAACACTGAAGCTTTCTTT. Translated: CASSLDTNTEAFF.

The chain has TRBV7-2 and TRBJ2-1, with D tentatively TRBD2 (6 bases). The germline V gene encodes CDR1 SGHTA and CDR2 FQGNSA. The CDR3 totals 12 residues. V lost 6 bases and J 10 bases, leaving 13 bases between the germline ends. The CDR3 DNA sequence: TGTGCCAGCAGTGGGGGGTGGTGGGAGCAGTTCTTC. Protein: CASSGGWWEQFF.

The V call is TRBV12-3 or TRBV12-4, the J call TRBJ1-1, with 8 bases fitting TRBD1. This CDR3 has 12 residues. The V segment lost 6 bases and the J segment 6 bases; nucleotides outside the gene matches: 3. The CDR3 region is CASRRQGPEAFF. The CDR3 coding sequence is TGTGCCAGCAGGAGACAGGGGCCTGAAGCTTTCTTT.

CDR3 nucleotides: TGTGCCAGCAGTTTAGGGGCCCTCAGCACAGATACGCAGTATTTT. As protein: CASSLGALSTDTQYF. This sequence joins TRBV28 and TRBJ2-3; weak D call: TRBD1 (5 bases). From germline, CDR1 is MDHEN and CDR2 SYDVKM. The CDR3 is 15 amino acids. Trimming pared 2 bases from V and 0 bases from J, leaving 9 bases between.

This clonotype was counted only a few times. V usage is TRBV10-3 and J usage is TRBJ2-3, with D perhaps matching TRBD1 (6 bases). CDR3 length equals 15 residues. CDR1 ENHRY and CDR2 SYGVKD come from the germline V gene. The V end was cut by 3 bases, the J end by 0 bases, with 10 bases between. CDR3 region: CAISDRDISTDTQYF. In DNA form, the CDR3 reads TGTGCCATCAGTGACAGGGACATTAGCACAGATACGCAGTATTTT.

This sequence joins TRBV20-1 and TRBJ1-2; TRBD1 matches at 7 bases. Germline V gene sequence: CDR1 DFQATT, CDR2 SNEGSKA (reference sequence). CDR3 length: 15 amino acids. J was trimmed by 0 bases and V by 7 bases; bases with no gene match: 11. The CDR3 sequence: CSVLTSGQPNYGYTF. In DNA form, the CDR3 reads TGCAGTGTATTAACCTCGGGACAGCCTAACTATGGCTACACCTTC.

V and J are TRBV4-3 and TRBJ2-1; D may correspond to TRBD1 or TRBD2 (7 bases each). Germline V gives CDR1 LGHNA, CDR2 YSLEER. V was pared by 1 base and J by 13 bases, with 23 bases between. The CDR3 sequence is 16 residues long. The CDR3 DNA reads TGCGCCAGCAGCCAAGGAACGGGGAGACAGGGAGGGACCCAGTTCTTC. It is translated as CASSQGTGRQGGTQFF.

J is TRBJ2-3 and V is TRBV18; unclear D gene. The CDR3 extends over 15 amino acids. V lost 3 bases, J lost 2 bases, and 12 bases lay in between. Germline CDR1 reads KGHSH; CDR2 reads LQKENI. The chain's CDR3 is CASSPMRRLTDTQYF. In DNA form, the CDR3 reads TGTGCCAGCTCACCTATGCGGCGACTCACAGATACGCAGTATTTT. The variable domain in full, completed from reference TRBV18 and TRBJ2-3, reads NAGVMQNPRHLVRRRGQEARLRCSPMKGHSHVYWYRQLPEEGLKFMVYLQKENIIDESGMPKERFSAEFPKEGPSILRIQQVVRGDSAAYFCASSPMRRLTDTQYFGPGTRLTVL.

There are many counts of this clonotype. One junction end disagrees with the germline gene, perhaps due to a read error. The rearrangement uses TRBV6-1 and TRBJ1-2; maybe TRBD1 (5 bases). The CDR3 length is 12 residues. CDR1 is MNHNS and CDR2 is SASEGT in the germline V gene. The CDR3 DNA follows: TGCGCCAGCAGCGAGGGGAACTATGGCTACACCTTC. This encodes CASSEGNYGYTF.

This chain links TRBV25-1 with TRBJ1-2, with unresolved D. Germline CDR1 MGHDK, CDR2 SYGVNS. V shed 6 bases and J shed 6 bases, with 20 bases lying between them. This CDR3 spans 15 amino acids. The CDR3 DNA follows: TGTGCCAGCAGCCACCCGGATCCAGCCCAAGATGGCTACACCTTC. Residues: CASSHPDPAQDGYTF.

This chain uses TRBV2 with TRBJ2-5; unclear D gene. The ends were cut back, 8 bases at V and 2 bases at J, with 9 bases in the middle. The CDR3 is 12 amino acids. The germline CDR1 and CDR2 sequences are SNHLY and FYNNEI. This CDR3 is CASRAIQETQYF. For the CDR3, the DNA is TGTGCCAGCCGGGCGATTCAAGAGACCCAGTACTTC.

This chain uses TRBV4-3 with TRBJ2-1; possible D gene TRBD2, 5 bases. V lost 0 bases and J 7 bases, leaving 10 bases between the germline ends. The CDR3 extends over 14 amino acids. CDR1 and CDR2 (germline): LGHNA, YSLEER. The CDR3 nucleotides are TGCGCCAGCAGCCAAGACAGGAGGTCTAATGAGCAGTTCTTC. This encodes CASSQDRRSNEQFF.

The chain is built from TRBV20-1 and TRBJ2-3, with 7 positions matching TRBD2. Germline CDR1 reads DFQATT; CDR2 reads SNEGSKA (reference sequence). The junction had 5 bases not matched to a gene; V was cut back by 3 bases and J by 2 bases. The CDR3 runs 14 residues. CDR3 nucleotide sequence: TGCAGTGCTAGCGCGGGACTATACACAGATACGCAGTATTTT. It is translated as CSASAGLYTDTQYF.

V and J are TRBV20-1 and TRBJ2-7; TRBD1 agrees at 11 bases. The trim removed 0 bases at V and 1 base at J, leaving 2 bases unmatched. The CDR3 runs to 15 residues. The germline V gene encodes CDR1 DFQATT and CDR2 SNEGSKA (reference sequence). CDR3 sequence (DNA): TGCAGTGCTAGAGACGGACAGGGGGCTTCCTACGAGCAGTACTTC. Protein sequence: CSARDGQGASYEQYF.

Concerning this clonotype itself: Mismatch with germline at one junction end may stem from a read error. V and J are TRBV5-1 and TRBJ2-1, with 7 bases lining up with TRBD1. CDR1 SGHRS and CDR2 YFSETQ come from the germline V gene. CDR3 length: 16 amino acids. The CDR3 coding sequence is TGCACCAGCAGCTTGGCTACAGGGGCATCCTACAATGAGCAGTTCTTC. Protein: CTSSLATGASYNEQFF.

This chain connects TRBV7-2 to TRBJ1-2; weak D call: TRBD1 (5 bases). Trimming shortened V by 6 bases and J by 8 bases, and 16 bases separated the two germline ends. CDR1 and CDR2 from the germline V gene are SGHTA and FQGNSA. This CDR3 has 13 residues. The DNA for the CDR3 is TGTGCCAGCAGTTCAATCCTCGGGGACGGCTACACCTTC. The encoded protein is CASSSILGDGYTF.